This T cell receptor beta chain was documented in a study of control samples from healthy donors and cancer patients. The table came from immunoSEQ multiplex PCR; TCRdb's copy has only in-frame clones and leaves some out. The table shows roughly 120,000 clones, with approximately 90% occurring only once. The germline CDR1 and CDR2 sequences are SEHNR and FQNEAQ (reference sequence). CDR3 length: 14 amino acids. V lost 5 bases and J 5 bases, leaving 15 bases between the germline ends. Sequencing was carried out using blood. V gene TRBV7-9 combines with J gene TRBJ2-5, with D possibly being TRBD2 (5 bases). The source of this sequence is a woman in her fifties or sixties in good health. CDR3: CASSPAARKETQYF. The CDR3 nucleotides are TGTGCCAGCAGCCCAGCGGCCCGGAAGGAGACCCAGTACTTC.